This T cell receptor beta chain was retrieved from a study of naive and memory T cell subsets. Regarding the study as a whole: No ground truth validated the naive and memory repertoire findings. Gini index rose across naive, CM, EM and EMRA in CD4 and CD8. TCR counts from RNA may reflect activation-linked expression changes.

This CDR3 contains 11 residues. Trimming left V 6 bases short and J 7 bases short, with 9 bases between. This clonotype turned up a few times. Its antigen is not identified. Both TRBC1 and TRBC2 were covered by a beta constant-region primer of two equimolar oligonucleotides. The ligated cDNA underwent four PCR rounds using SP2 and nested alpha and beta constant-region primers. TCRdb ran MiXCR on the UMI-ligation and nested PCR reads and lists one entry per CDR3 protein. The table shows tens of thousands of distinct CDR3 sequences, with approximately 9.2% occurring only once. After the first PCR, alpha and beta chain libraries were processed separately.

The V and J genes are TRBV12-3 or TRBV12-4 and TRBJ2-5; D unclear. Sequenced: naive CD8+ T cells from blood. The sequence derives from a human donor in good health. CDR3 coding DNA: TGTGCCAGCAGCTTCTTGGGGACCCAGTACTTC. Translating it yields CASSFLGTQYF.